The next 20 T cell receptor beta chains were all read from a single sample in a study of blood T cell repertoires in COVID-19. The table came from immunoSEQ multiplex PCR; TCRdb's copy has only in-frame clones and leaves some out. The sample lists roughly 70,000 clones, around four fifths occurring once. The specimen was peripheral blood. The source is a man aged 60 to 69 with COVID-19, enrolled during active disease.

The chain is built from TRBV5-4 and TRBJ2-6, with unresolved D. The ends were cut back, 0 bases at V and 2 bases at J, with 12 bases in the middle. This CDR3 spans 17 amino acids. Per germline, CDR1 SGHNT and CDR2 YYREEE (reference sequence). The CDR3 protein is CASSLASGPPGANVLTF. CDR3 coding DNA: TGTGCCAGCAGCTTGGCGTCTGGCCCCCCTGGGGCCAACGTCCTGACTTTC.

The J gene is TRBJ1-1, the V gene TRBV6-5; no reliable D call. Deletions cut 2 bases from V and 6 bases from J, with 7 bases between. From germline, CDR1 is MNHEY and CDR2 SVGAGI. The length of the CDR3 is 12 residues. CDR3 sequence (DNA): TGTGCCAGCAGTTACATCGGGGCTGAAGCTTTCTTT. It specifies CASSYIGAEAFF.

The chain carries TRBV14 and TRBJ2-7, with D perhaps TRBD1 (5 bases). CDR3 length equals 18 residues. The germline CDR1 and CDR2 sequences are SGHDN and FVKESK. V was cut by 0 bases and J by 1 base, with 19 bases left in between. CDR3 in amino acids: CASSQDHGTWGRSYEQYF. In DNA, the CDR3 is TGTGCCAGCAGCCAAGATCACGGAACCTGGGGCAGGTCCTACGAGCAGTACTTC.

This sequence joins TRBV19 and TRBJ2-3; TRBD2 might be the D (5 bases). Trimming cost V 4 bases and J 6 bases, with 14 bases left between them. This CDR3 has 14 residues. The germline gives CDR1 LNHDA, CDR2 SQIVND (reference sequence). The CDR3 here is CASSKPQRRDTQYF. CDR3 sequence (DNA): TGTGCCAGTAGTAAACCCCAAAGGAGGGATACGCAGTATTTT.

The chain employs TRBV24-1 and TRBJ2-3; 8 nucleotides match TRBD1. The germline CDR1 and CDR2 sequences are KGHDR and SFDVKD. The length of the CDR3 is 16 residues. V lost 1 base, J lost 3 bases, and 5 bases stayed unmatched. The CDR3 sequence: CATSDLRQGKTDTQYF. The CDR3 nucleotides read TGTGCCACCAGTGATTTACGACAGGGGAAAACAGATACGCAGTATTTT.

This rearrangement joins TRBV30 to TRBJ2-7, with TRBD2 identical over 9 bases. The junction had 4 bases not matched to a gene; V was cut back by 0 bases and J by 1 base. The CDR3 is made up of 15 amino acids. Germline-derived CDR1 and CDR2 are GTSNPN and SVGIG (reference sequence). In DNA, the CDR3 is TGTGCCTGGAGTGTAGCGGGGGGCCGATCCTACGAGCAGTACTTC. As protein: CAWSVAGGRSYEQYF.

V gene TRBV2 combines with J gene TRBJ1-1, with D maybe TRBD1 (6 bases). This CDR3 comprises 16 residues. Germline values: CDR1 SNHLY, CDR2 FYNNEI. Trimming removed 5 bases from V and 0 bases from J, with 16 bases in between. The CDR3 DNA follows: TGTGCCAGCAGTAGTAGGGGGGGGGACATGAACACTGAAGCTTTCTTT. Residues: CASSSRGGDMNTEAFF.

Only a few counts were recorded for this clone. V usage is TRBV3-1 (or the pseudogene TRBV3-2) and J usage is TRBJ1-1; TRBD1 matches at 8 bases. The CDR3 runs to 15 residues. The trim removed 4 bases at V and 1 base at J, leaving 5 bases unmatched. In germline, CDR1 is LGHDT, CDR2 YNNKEL (reference sequence). The CDR3 DNA is TGTGCCAGCAGCCGGACAGGGACGGGGAACACTGAAGCTTTCTTT. Its translation: CASSRTGTGNTEAFF.

This clone was seen only a few times. V gene TRBV28 combines with J gene TRBJ1-6; D may be TRBD1 (5 bases). Deletions cut 7 bases from V and 8 bases from J, with 12 bases between. This CDR3 is 13 amino acids long. Per the germline V gene, CDR1 is MDHEN and CDR2 is SYDVKM. The CDR3 sequence: CASTRTLDSPLHF. CDR3 in DNA: TGTGCCAGCACACGGACACTGGATTCACCCCTCCACTTT.

This clone was seen a handful of times. The chain uses TRBV2 and TRBJ2-1; 9 positions agree with TRBD2. This CDR3 has 13 amino acids. CDR1 SNHLY and CDR2 FYNNEI come from the germline V gene. V lost 7 bases, J lost 9 bases, and 7 bases stayed unmatched. CDR3 in DNA: TGTGCCAGCAAAGCCAGCGGGGGGAGTGAGCAGTTCTTC. This encodes CASKASGGSEQFF.

This clone was seen only once. The rearrangement uses TRBV6-5 and TRBJ1-1, with a weak D call TRBD1 (5 bases). Germline V gene sequence: CDR1 MNHEY, CDR2 SVGAGI. Trimming took 6 bases from V and 4 from J, leaving 15 bases between them. The CDR3 is made up of 14 amino acids. The DNA for the CDR3 is TGTGCCAGCAGGTCCCGGGGGGGTAGCACTGAAGCTTTCTTT. It translates to CASRSRGGSTEAFF.

This chain connects TRBV9 to TRBJ1-5; the match to TRBD1 covers 9 bases. The CDR3 is 15 amino acids. The trim removed 0 bases at V and 5 bases at J, leaving 3 bases unmatched. Germline V gene lookup returns CDR1 SGDLS and CDR2 YYNGEE. The CDR3 bases are TGTGCCAGCAGCGTAGCGGGACAGGGTGATCAGCCCCAGCATTTT. Amino acid sequence: CASSVAGQGDQPQHF.

The chain uses TRBV12-3 or TRBV12-4 and TRBJ2-7; D is uncertain. CDR3 length: 13 residues. V was trimmed by 4 bases and J by 2 bases, leaving 9 bases between them. The CDR3 DNA reads as TGTGCCAGCAGTTCATACAGTACCTACGAGCAGTACTTC. Translating it yields CASSSYSTYEQYF.

The chain carries TRBV23-1 and TRBJ1-1; 11 nucleotides line up with TRBD1. TRBV23-1 counts as an open reading frame of uncertain function. This CDR3 comprises 17 residues. V lost 2 bases and J lost 4; bases outside the gene matches: 9. The CDR3: CASSQPGTGGSGTEAFF. CDR3 coding DNA: TGCGCCAGCAGTCAACCCGGGACAGGGGGTTCGGGCACTGAAGCTTTCTTT.

The rearrangement joins TRBV9 to TRBJ1-5, with TRBD1 identical over 8 bases. Trimming cost V 3 bases and J 5 bases; bases outside gene matches: 4. The CDR3 is 14 amino acids. Germline loops: CDR1 SGDLS, CDR2 YYNGEE. CDR3 protein: CASSGQGPDQPQHF. The CDR3 nucleotides read TGTGCCAGCAGCGGACAGGGGCCAGATCAGCCCCAGCATTTT.

CDR3 loop: CASSLGLAGGLDTQYF. CDR3 nucleotides: TGTGCCAGCAGCCTAGGACTAGCGGGGGGGTTGGATACGCAGTATTTT. This sequence joins TRBV5-6 and TRBJ2-3; 15 nucleotides agree with TRBD2. With V trimmed by 4 bases and J by 6 bases, 6 bases remained unmatched. Germline CDR1 and CDR2: SGHDT and YYEEEE. This CDR3 spans 16 amino acids.

This chain joins TRBV19 and TRBJ1-6; D is perhaps TRBD1 (5 bases). There are 14 residues in the CDR3. V was pared by 7 bases and J by 8 bases, with 15 bases between. Germline CDR1 LNHDA, CDR2 SQIVND (reference sequence). CDR3 nucleotides: TGTGCCAGTAAATCGGGTCAGGGTGATTCACCCCTCCACTTT. Its protein product is CASKSGQGDSPLHF.

V and J are TRBV7-9 and TRBJ1-1, with no clear D. Germline V CDR1 and CDR2: SEHNR, FQNEAQ (reference sequence). This CDR3 comprises 14 residues. V was cut by 3 bases and J by 3 bases, with 11 bases left in between. CDR3 protein: CASSFGGFDTEAFF. CDR3 DNA: TGTGCCAGCAGCTTCGGAGGGTTTGACACTGAAGCTTTCTTT.

This chain uses TRBV3-1 (or the pseudogene TRBV3-2) with TRBJ2-4, with a tentative D call TRBD2 (5 bases). The CDR3 contains 14 residues. Looked up from germline, CDR1 is LGHDT and CDR2 is YNNKEL (reference sequence). Trimming took 2 bases from V and 6 from J, leaving 11 bases between them. The CDR3 sequence: CASSQRLAPNIQYF. For the CDR3, the DNA is TGTGCCAGCAGCCAAAGGCTAGCCCCAAACATTCAGTACTTC.

The chain has TRBV9 and TRBJ2-5, with 11 bases fitting TRBD1. Looked up from germline, CDR1 is SGDLS and CDR2 is YYNGEE. The CDR3 is 16 amino acids. V gave up 0 bases and J gave up 4 bases; unmatched junction bases: 5. The CDR3 nucleotides read TGTGCCAGCAGCGTAGGCCCCGGACAGGGGGCAGAGACCCAGTACTTC. The encoded protein is CASSVGPGQGAETQYF.